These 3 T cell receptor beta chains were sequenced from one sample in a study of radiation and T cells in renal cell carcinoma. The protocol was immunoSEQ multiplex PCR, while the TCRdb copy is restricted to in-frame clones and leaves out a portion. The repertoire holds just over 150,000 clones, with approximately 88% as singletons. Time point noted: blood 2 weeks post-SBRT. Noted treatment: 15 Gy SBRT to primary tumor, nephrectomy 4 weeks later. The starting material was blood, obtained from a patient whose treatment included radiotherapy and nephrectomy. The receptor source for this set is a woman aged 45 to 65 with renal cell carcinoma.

CDR3 loop: CASSVVVSSGETETQYF. CDR3 in DNA: TGTGCCAGCAGCGTAGTTGTGTCTAGCGGGGAGACAGAGACCCAGTACTTC. The chain is built from TRBV9 and TRBJ2-5, with TRBD2 matching 9 bases. Germline CDR1 is SGDLS and CDR2 is YYNGEE. CDR3 length equals 17 residues. V lost 0 bases and J lost 4; bases outside the gene matches: 10.

The CDR3 loop reads CASSQEGGVYEQYF. The DNA of the CDR3 is TGCGCCAGCAGCCAAGAGGGAGGGGTCTACGAGCAGTACTTC. The chain links TRBV4-3 to TRBJ2-7; 7 nucleotides align to TRBD2. The CDR3 runs 14 residues. Germline V gene lookup returns CDR1 LGHNA and CDR2 YSLEER. The trim removed 0 bases at V and 3 bases at J, leaving 2 bases unmatched.

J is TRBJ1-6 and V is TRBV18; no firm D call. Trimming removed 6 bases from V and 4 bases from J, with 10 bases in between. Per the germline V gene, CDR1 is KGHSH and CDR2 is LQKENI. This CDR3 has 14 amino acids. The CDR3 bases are TGTGCCAGCTCTCGGACTGATTATAATTCACCCCTCCACTTT. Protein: CASSRTDYNSPLHF.